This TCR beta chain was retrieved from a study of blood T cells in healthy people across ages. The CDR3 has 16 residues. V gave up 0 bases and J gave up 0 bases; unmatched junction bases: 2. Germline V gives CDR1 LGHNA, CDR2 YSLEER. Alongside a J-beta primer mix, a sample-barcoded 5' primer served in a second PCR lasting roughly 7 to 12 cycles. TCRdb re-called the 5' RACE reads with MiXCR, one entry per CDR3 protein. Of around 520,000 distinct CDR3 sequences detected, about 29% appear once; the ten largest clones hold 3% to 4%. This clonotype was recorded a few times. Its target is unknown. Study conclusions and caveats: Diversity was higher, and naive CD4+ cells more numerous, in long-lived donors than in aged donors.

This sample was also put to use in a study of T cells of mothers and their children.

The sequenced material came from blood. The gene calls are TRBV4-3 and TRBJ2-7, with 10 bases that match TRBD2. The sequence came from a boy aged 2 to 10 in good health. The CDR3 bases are TGCGCCAGCAGCCAAGAACTAGCGGGAACCTCCTACGAGCAGTACTTC. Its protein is CASSQELAGTSYEQYF.